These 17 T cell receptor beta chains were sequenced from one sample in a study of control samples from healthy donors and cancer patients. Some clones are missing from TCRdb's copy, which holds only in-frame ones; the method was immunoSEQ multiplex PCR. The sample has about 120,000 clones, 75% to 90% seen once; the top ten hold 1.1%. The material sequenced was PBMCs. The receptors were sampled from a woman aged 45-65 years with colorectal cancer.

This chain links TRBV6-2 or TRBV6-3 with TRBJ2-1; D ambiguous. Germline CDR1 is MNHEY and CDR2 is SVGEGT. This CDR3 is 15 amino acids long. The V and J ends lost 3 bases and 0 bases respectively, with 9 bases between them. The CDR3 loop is CASSYLESSYNEQFF. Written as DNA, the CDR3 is TGTGCCAGCAGTTATTTAGAGAGCTCCTACAATGAGCAGTTCTTC.

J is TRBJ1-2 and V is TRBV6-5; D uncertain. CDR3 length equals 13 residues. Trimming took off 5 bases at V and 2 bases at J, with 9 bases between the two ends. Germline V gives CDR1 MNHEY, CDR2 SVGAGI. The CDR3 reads CASSPTWNYGYTF. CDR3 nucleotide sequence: TGTGCCAGCAGTCCAACATGGAACTATGGCTACACCTTC.

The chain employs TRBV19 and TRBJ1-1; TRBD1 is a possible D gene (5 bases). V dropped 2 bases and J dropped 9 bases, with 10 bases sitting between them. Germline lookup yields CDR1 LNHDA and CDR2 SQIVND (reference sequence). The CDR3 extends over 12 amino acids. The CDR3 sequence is CASSIRGNKAFF. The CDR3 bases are TGTGCCAGTAGTATACGGGGGAACAAAGCTTTCTTT.

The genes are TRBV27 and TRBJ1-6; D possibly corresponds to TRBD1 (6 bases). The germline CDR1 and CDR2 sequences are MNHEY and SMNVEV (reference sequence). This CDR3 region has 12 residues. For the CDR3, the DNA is TGTGGTGCTGGACAGCTTAATTCACCCCTCCACTTT. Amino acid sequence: CGAGQLNSPLHF.

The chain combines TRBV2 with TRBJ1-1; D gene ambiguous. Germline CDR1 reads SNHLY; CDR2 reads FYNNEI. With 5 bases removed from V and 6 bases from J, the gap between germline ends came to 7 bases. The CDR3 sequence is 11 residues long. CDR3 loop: CASSSQAEAFF. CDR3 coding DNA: TGTGCCAGCAGTTCCCAGGCTGAAGCTTTCTTT.

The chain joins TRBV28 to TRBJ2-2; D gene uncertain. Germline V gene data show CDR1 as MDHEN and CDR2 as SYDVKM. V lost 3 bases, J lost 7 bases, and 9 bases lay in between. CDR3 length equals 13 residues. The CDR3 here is CASSFHVSGELFF. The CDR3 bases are TGTGCCAGCAGTTTTCACGTTAGCGGGGAGCTGTTTTTT.

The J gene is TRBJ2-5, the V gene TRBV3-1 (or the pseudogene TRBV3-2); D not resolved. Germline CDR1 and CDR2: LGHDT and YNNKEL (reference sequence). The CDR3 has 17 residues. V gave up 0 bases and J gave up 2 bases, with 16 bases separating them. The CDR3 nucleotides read TGTGCCAGCAGCCAAGAGTCCCTCCGGGCTCTTCAAGAGACCCAGTACTTC. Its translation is CASSQESLRALQETQYF.

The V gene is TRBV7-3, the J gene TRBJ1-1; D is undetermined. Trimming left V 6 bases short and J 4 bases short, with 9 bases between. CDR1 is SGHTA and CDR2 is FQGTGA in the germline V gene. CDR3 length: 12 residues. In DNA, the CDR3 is TGTGCCAGCAGAAAGGAGGGCACTGAAGCTTTCTTT. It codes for CASRKEGTEAFF.

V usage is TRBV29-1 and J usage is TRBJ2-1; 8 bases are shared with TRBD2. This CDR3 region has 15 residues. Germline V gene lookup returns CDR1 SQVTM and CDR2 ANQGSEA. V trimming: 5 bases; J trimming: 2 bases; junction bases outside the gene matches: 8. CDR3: CSVIVSGMTYNEQFF. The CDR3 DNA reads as TGCAGCGTTATCGTTAGCGGGATGACCTACAATGAGCAGTTCTTC.

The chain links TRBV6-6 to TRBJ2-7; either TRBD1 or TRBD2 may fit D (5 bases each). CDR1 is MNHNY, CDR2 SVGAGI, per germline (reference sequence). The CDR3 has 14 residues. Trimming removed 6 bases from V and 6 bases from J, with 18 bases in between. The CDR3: CASSPRTFGTEQYF. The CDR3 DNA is TGTGCCAGCAGCCCCCGGACCTTTGGGACCGAGCAGTACTTC.

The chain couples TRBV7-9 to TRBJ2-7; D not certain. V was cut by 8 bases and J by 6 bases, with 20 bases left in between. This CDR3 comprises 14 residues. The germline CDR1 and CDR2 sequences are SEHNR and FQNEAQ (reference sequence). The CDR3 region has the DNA TGTGCCAGCCTCCCCGTCGAGGAAATCCGCGAGCAGTACTTC. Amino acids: CASLPVEEIREQYF.

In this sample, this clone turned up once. Here the CDR3 reads CATSDQMTNTGELFF. DNA for the CDR3: TGTGCCACCAGTGACCAGATGACGAACACCGGGGAGCTGTTTTTT. The chain joins TRBV24-1 to TRBJ2-2; no definite D call. V was pared by 4 bases and J by 0 bases, with 8 bases between. Germline V gives CDR1 KGHDR, CDR2 SFDVKD. This CDR3 has 15 amino acids.

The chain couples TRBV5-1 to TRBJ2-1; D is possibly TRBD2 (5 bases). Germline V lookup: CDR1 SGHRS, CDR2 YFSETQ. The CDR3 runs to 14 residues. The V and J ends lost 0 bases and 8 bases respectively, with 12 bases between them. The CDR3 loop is CASSLDEGGDEQFF. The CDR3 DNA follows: TGCGCCAGCAGCTTGGACGAGGGTGGCGATGAGCAGTTCTTC. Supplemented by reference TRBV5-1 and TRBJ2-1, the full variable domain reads KAGVTQTPRYLIKTRGQQVTLSCSPISGHRSVSWYQQTPGQGLQFLFEYFSETQRNKGNFPGRFSGRQFSNSRSEMNVSTLELGDSALYLCASSLDEGGDEQFFGPGTRLTVL.

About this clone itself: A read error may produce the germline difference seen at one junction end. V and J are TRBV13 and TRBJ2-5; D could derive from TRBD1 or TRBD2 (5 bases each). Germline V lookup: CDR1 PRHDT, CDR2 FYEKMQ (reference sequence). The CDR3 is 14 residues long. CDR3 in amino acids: CASSFGGSQEAQYF. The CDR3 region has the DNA TGTGCCAGCAGCTTTGGGGGATCCCAAGAGGCCCAGTACTTC.

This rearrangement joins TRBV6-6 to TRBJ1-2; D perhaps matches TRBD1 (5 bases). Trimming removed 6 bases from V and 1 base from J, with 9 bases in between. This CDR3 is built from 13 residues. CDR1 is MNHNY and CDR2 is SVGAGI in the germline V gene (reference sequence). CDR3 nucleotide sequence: TGTGCCAGCAGCCCGGACATTAACTATGGCTACACCTTC. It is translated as CASSPDINYGYTF.

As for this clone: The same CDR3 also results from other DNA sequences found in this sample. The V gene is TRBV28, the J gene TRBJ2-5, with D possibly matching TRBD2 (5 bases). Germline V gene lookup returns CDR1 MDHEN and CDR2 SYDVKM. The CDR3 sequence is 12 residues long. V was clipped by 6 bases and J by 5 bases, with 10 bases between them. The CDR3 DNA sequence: TGTGCCAGCAGGACCGGGGAGGAGACCCAGTACTTC. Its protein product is CASRTGEETQYF.

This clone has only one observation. The CDR3 coding sequence is TGTGCCAGCAGCTTTAGGGCTAGCGGGACCACAGATACGCAGTATTTT. Encoded protein: CASSFRASGTTDTQYF. The chain has TRBV7-8 and TRBJ2-3; TRBD2 matches 9 bases. This CDR3 has 16 amino acids. Trimming removed 3 bases from V and 2 bases from J; junction bases left unmatched: 6. CDR1 is SGHVS, CDR2 FQNEAQ, per germline.